Listed here are 15 T cell receptor beta chains from one sample, sequenced in a study of vaccination effects on CD4 cells after COVID-19. In the ViraFEST assay, antigen-specific CD4+ clonotypes were identified by expansion after peptide-pool stimulation. Culture proceeded for 9 to 11 days, and CD4+ T cells were then isolated. Either the BNT162b2 or mRNA-1273 vaccine was given to participants in two doses. Antigens for these TCRs are unknown. Generated by immunoSEQ multiplex PCR, the TCRdb table keeps only in-frame clones and is missing some. The table records 30,000 to 40,000 clones, under 75% of them present only once. Here the sequenced sample was CD4+ T cells from PBMCs cultured with HCoV-229E spike peptides, taken after COVID-19 vaccination. The receptors come from a human donor who received a COVID-19 vaccine.

The J gene is TRBJ2-1, the V gene TRBV3-1 (or the pseudogene TRBV3-2); TRBD2 matches 9 bases. Germline CDR1 and CDR2: LGHDT and YNNKEL (reference sequence). The CDR3 sequence is 15 residues long. J gave up 7 bases and V 2 bases, and 6 bases lay outside the gene matches. The CDR3 nucleotides read TGTGCCAGCAGCCAAAATAGCGGGAGAGGTAATGAGCAGTTCTTC. Protein sequence: CASSQNSGRGNEQFF.

The rearrangement joins TRBV19 to TRBJ2-2; 8 bases line up with TRBD1. Germline V gives CDR1 LNHDA, CDR2 SQIVND (reference sequence). This CDR3 spans 15 amino acids. Unmatched junction bases numbered 7, after V lost 5 bases and J lost 5 bases. DNA for the CDR3: TGTGCCAGTAGTCCCCGGACAGGGCGAACCGGGGAGCTGTTTTTT. Encoded protein: CASSPRTGRTGELFF.

This clone was detected a few times. This chain connects TRBV2 to TRBJ1-2; D unclear. CDR1 is SNHLY and CDR2 is FYNNEI in the germline V gene. V was pared by 7 bases and J by 8 bases, with 17 bases between. This CDR3 is built from 13 residues. CDR3 sequence (DNA): TGTGCCAGCAACGAACAGAAGGGCTTGGGCTACACCTTC. Translation gives CASNEQKGLGYTF. The variable domain in full, completed from reference TRBV2 and TRBJ1-2, reads EPEVTQTPSHQVTQMGQEVILRCVPISNHLYFYWYRQILGQKVEFLVSFYNNEISEKSEIFDDQFSVERPDGSNFTLKIRSTKLEDSAMYFCASNEQKGLGYTFGSGTRLTVV.

The chain is built from TRBV27 and TRBJ1-5; unclear D gene. Trimming removed 2 bases at V and 6 bases at J, with 5 bases between. The germline gives CDR1 MNHEY, CDR2 SMNVEV (reference sequence). CDR3 length equals 12 residues. CDR3 sequence: CASSLVGQPQHF. The DNA of the CDR3 is TGTGCCAGCAGTTTAGTTGGTCAGCCCCAGCATTTT.

V is TRBV25-1 and J is TRBJ2-2; the D gene is possibly TRBD2 (6 bases). Trimming stripped 4 bases from V and 2 bases from J, with 8 bases between. Germline CDR1 reads MGHDK; CDR2 reads SYGVNS. This CDR3 comprises 14 residues. The CDR3 nucleotides read TGTGCCAGCAGTGCGGAGGGAAACACCGGGGAGCTGTTTTTT. Amino acids: CASSAEGNTGELFF.

This clone was observed a handful of times. The chain employs TRBV28 and TRBJ1-1; D remains unclear. Germline CDR1 reads MDHEN; CDR2 reads SYDVKM. This CDR3 is 13 amino acids long. V shed 5 bases and J shed 1 base, with 8 bases lying between them. In nucleotides, the CDR3 is TGTGCCAGCAGTCCGGAGACGAACACTGAAGCTTTCTTT. Its protein is CASSPETNTEAFF.

V gene TRBV5-8 combines with J gene TRBJ2-7; possibly TRBD2 for D (7 bases). V was trimmed by 4 bases and J by 5 bases, leaving 16 bases between them. The CDR3 loop spans 14 amino acids. From germline, CDR1 is SGHTS and CDR2 YDEGEE. The CDR3 DNA reads as TGTGCCAGCAGCGGGGGGGCAGGGTACAACGAGCAGTACTTC. It encodes CASSGGAGYNEQYF.

The chain couples TRBV29-1 to TRBJ2-7, with D uncertain. V dropped 4 bases and J dropped 4 bases, with 17 bases sitting between them. The CDR3 sequence is 14 residues long. Germline lookup yields CDR1 SQVTM and CDR2 ANQGSEA. The CDR3 nucleotides read TGCAGCGTTGTGGAGAGGATTGCCAATTACGAGCAGTACTTC. This gives the protein CSVVERIANYEQYF.

This chain connects TRBV7-8 to TRBJ2-3; D possibly corresponds to TRBD2 (5 bases). V lost 5 bases and J lost 2, with 14 bases in between. The CDR3 is 15 residues long. The germline V gene has CDR1 SGHVS and CDR2 FQNEAQ. CDR3 sequence: CASSPSGAATDTQYF. The CDR3 DNA sequence: TGTGCCAGCAGCCCGAGCGGCGCCGCCACAGATACGCAGTATTTT.

J is TRBJ2-3 and V is TRBV7-9, with D perhaps TRBD1 or TRBD2 (7 bases each). Germline CDR1 and CDR2: SEHNR and FQNEAQ (reference sequence). V was pared by 4 bases and J by 5 bases, with 10 bases between. CDR3 length equals 13 residues. The CDR3 DNA follows: TGTGCCAGCAGCTCCAGGGGGGGAGATACGCAGTATTTT. Encoded protein: CASSSRGGDTQYF. The full variable domain, with the rest looked up from reference TRBV7-9 and TRBJ2-3, is DTGVSQNPRHKITKRGQNVTFRCDPISEHNRLYWYRQTLGQGPEFLTYFQNEAQLEKSRLLSDRFSAERPKGSFSTLEIQRTEQGDSAMYLCASSSRGGDTQYFGPGTRLTVL.

This chain joins TRBV2 and TRBJ2-7; the D is unclear. The V and J ends lost 4 bases and 2 bases respectively, with 3 bases between them. The CDR3 runs 11 residues. Germline V lookup: CDR1 SNHLY, CDR2 FYNNEI. CDR3: CASSGTYEQYF. The CDR3 DNA sequence: TGTGCCAGCAGTGGAACCTACGAGCAGTACTTC.

The genes are TRBV6-1 and TRBJ1-1, with no clear D. The V gene's germline CDR1 is MNHNS and CDR2 SASEGT. The V end lost 3 bases, the J end lost 10 bases, and 9 bases lay between the germline ends. The CDR3 is made up of 11 amino acids. CDR3 nucleotide sequence: TGTGCCAGCAGTGATTCCTCGGTAGCTTTCTTT. It codes for CASSDSSVAFF.

The chain has TRBV9 and TRBJ2-7, with TRBD1 identical over 8 bases. This CDR3 region has 18 residues. In germline, CDR1 is SGDLS, CDR2 YYNGEE. V gave up 0 bases and J gave up 2 bases; unmatched junction bases: 13. CDR3 amino acids: CASSVAPGVGQGAYEQYF. In nucleotides, the CDR3 is TGTGCCAGCAGCGTAGCCCCGGGGGTTGGACAGGGAGCCTACGAGCAGTACTTC.

CDR3 DNA sequence: TGCAGCGTTCTGGGGGACAGGGGAGAGACCCAGTACTTC. Protein: CSVLGDRGETQYF. The chain recombines TRBV29-1 with TRBJ2-5; 10 bases match TRBD1. The ends lost 5 bases at V and 4 bases at J; junction bases unmatched: 4. In germline, CDR1 is SQVTM, CDR2 ANQGSEA. The CDR3 spans 13 residues.

This chain links TRBV28 with TRBJ2-1; tentatively, D is TRBD1 (5 bases). The V gene lost 5 bases and the J gene lost 7 bases, with 12 bases spanning the gap. CDR1 is MDHEN, CDR2 SYDVKM, per germline. The CDR3 is 13 amino acids. This chain's CDR3 is CASSPTVINEQFF. In DNA, the CDR3 is TGTGCCAGCAGTCCGACAGTCATAAATGAGCAGTTCTTC.